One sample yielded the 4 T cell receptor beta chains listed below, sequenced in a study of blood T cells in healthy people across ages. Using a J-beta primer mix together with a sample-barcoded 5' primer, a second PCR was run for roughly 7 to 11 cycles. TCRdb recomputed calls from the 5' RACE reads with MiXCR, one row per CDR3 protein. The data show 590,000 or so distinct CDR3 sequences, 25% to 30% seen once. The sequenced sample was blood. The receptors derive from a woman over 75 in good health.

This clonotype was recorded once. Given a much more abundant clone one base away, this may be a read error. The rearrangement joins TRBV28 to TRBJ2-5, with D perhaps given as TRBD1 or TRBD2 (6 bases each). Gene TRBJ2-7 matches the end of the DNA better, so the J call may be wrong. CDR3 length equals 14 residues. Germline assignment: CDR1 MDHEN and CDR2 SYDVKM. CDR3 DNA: TGTGCCAACAGGGACGGGGGCCCTCGGTACGAGCAGTACTTC. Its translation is CANRDGGPRYEQYF.

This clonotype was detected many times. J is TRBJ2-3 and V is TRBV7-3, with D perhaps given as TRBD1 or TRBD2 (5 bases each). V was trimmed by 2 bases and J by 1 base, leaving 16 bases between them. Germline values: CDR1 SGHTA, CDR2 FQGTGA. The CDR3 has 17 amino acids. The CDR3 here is CASSLRGRRSGTDTQYF. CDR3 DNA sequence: TGTGCCAGCAGCTTACGGGGCAGGAGGTCTGGCACAGATACGCAGTATTTT. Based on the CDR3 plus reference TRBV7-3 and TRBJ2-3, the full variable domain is GAGVSQTPSNKVTEKGKYVELRCDPISGHTALYWYRQSLGQGPEFLIYFQGTGAADDSGLPNDRFFAVRPEGSVSTLKIQRTERGDSAVYLCASSLRGRRSGTDTQYFGPGTRLTVL.

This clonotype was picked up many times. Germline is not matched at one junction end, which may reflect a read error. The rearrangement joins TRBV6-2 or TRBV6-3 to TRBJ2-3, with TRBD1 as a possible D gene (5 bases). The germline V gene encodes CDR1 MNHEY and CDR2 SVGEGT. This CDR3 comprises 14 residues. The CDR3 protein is CASSYNRPTDAQYF. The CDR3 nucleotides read TGTGCCAGCAGTTATAACAGGCCCACAGATGCGCAGTATTTT.

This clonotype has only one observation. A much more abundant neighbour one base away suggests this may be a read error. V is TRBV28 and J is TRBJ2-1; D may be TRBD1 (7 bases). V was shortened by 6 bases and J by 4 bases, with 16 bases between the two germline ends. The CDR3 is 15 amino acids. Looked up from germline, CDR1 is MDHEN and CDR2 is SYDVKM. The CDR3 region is CASRTGAGGYNEQFF. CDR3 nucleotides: TGTGCCAGCAGGACCGGGGCAGGGGGGTACAATGAGCAGTTCTTC.